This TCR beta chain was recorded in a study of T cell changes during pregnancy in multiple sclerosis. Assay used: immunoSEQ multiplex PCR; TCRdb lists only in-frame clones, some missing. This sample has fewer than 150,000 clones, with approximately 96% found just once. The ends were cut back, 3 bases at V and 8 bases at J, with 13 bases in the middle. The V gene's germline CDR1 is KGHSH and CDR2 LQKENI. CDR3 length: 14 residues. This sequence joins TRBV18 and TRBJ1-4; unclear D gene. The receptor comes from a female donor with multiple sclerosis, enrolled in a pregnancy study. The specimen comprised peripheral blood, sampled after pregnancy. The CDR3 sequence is CASSPDKNREKLFF. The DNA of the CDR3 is TGTGCCAGCTCACCTGACAAAAACCGAGAAAAACTGTTTTTT.